The T cell receptor beta chain described here comes from a study of response to subunit inactivated influenza vaccine. Using its own MiXCR run on the RT-PCR reads, TCRdb lists one record per CDR3 protein. The sample includes over 400,000 distinct CDR3 sequences, roughly 9.7% seen only once; the top ten take around 12%. The germline CDR1 and CDR2 sequences are SGHTA and FQGNSA. This CDR3 has 16 amino acids. The V and J ends lost 3 bases and 6 bases, in that order; junction bases with no gene match: 9. General study points: The study's authors posited that every seasonal influenza vaccination enlists few new T cells.

As concerns this clonotype: Its antigen remains unknown.

The chain employs TRBV7-2 and TRBJ2-3; 10 positions agree with TRBD2. This clonotype was sampled from a man in his fifties who received an inactivated influenza vaccine. The sample here was PBMCs from blood, taken more than 35 days after vaccination. CDR3 nucleotide sequence: TGTGCCAGCAGCTTTGGCCTAGCGGGGGCCCGGGATACGCAGTATTTT. Its translation: CASSFGLAGARDTQYF.